This entry lists 11 T cell receptor beta chains sequenced from one sample in a study of blood T cell repertoires in COVID-19. Data came from immunoSEQ multiplex PCR; TCRdb stores just in-frame clones and leaves some out. The data hold around 230,000 clones, with 75% to 90% observed a single time. Sequencing was performed on PBMCs or T cells enriched from blood (not recorded which). The receptors here all came from a woman aged 40 to 55 with acute COVID-19.

This chain links TRBV5-1 with TRBJ2-7; 9 bases are a match to TRBD1. The germline gives CDR1 SGHRS, CDR2 YFSETQ. The CDR3 has 15 amino acids. V was pared by 3 bases and J by 6 bases, with 10 bases of the junction left unmatched. Here the CDR3 DNA reads TGCGCCAGCAGCTCCGGGACAGGGAGGTCGCGCGAGCAGTACTTC. This gives the protein CASSSGTGRSREQYF.

The rearrangement joins TRBV4-1 to TRBJ2-1; TRBD1 agrees at 8 bases. This CDR3 is 15 amino acids long. Germline V gene data show CDR1 as MGHRA and CDR2 as YSYEKL. Germline trimming cut 4 bases from V and 5 bases from J; bases unmatched to any gene: 7. CDR3 in amino acids: CASSLGQGTHNEQFF. The CDR3 DNA is TGCGCCAGCAGCCTTGGACAGGGAACCCACAATGAGCAGTTCTTC.

The rearrangement joins TRBV7-6 to TRBJ2-5, with TRBD2 matching 7 bases. Germline values: CDR1 SGHVS, CDR2 FNYEAQ. Trimming at V came to 5 bases and at J to 7 bases, leaving 19 bases not matched to a gene. The CDR3 has 17 residues. The CDR3 loop reads CASSLNKRLAAKGTQYF. The CDR3 DNA reads as TGTGCCAGCAGCCTAAACAAACGACTAGCCGCGAAAGGGACCCAGTACTTC. The variable domain in full, with the rest retrieved from reference TRBV7-6 and TRBJ2-5, is GAGVSQSPRYKVTKRGQDVALRCDPISGHVSLYWYRQALGQGPEFLTYFNYEAQQDKSGLPNDRFSAERPEGSISTLTIQRTEQRDSAMYRCASSLNKRLAAKGTQYFGPGTRLLVL.

The chain joins TRBV10-3 to TRBJ1-2; 9 positions agree with TRBD1. V shed 2 bases and J 1 base; nucleotides not matched to a gene: 8. This CDR3 has 17 residues. CDR1 ENHRY and CDR2 SYGVKD come from the germline V gene. CDR3 nucleotide sequence: TGTGCCATCAGTGAGCCACGGGACAGGGCTAATAACTATGGCTACACCTTC. Amino acid sequence: CAISEPRDRANNYGYTF.

The genes are TRBV6-5 and TRBJ2-2; D possibly corresponds to TRBD2 (5 bases). The CDR3 extends over 12 amino acids. V shed 8 bases and J shed 4 bases, with 8 bases lying between them. CDR1 and CDR2 from the germline V gene are MNHEY and SVGAGI. CDR3 sequence reads: CASLEGTGELFF. The CDR3 DNA follows: TGTGCCAGCCTTGAGGGCACCGGGGAGCTGTTTTTT.

This chain joins TRBV5-1 and TRBJ2-5, with 16 bases fitting TRBD2. Germline trimming cut 4 bases from V and 2 bases from J; bases unmatched to any gene: 5. The CDR3 totals 17 residues. CDR1 is SGHRS, CDR2 YFSETQ, per germline. This CDR3 reads CASSPRGLAGGQETQYF. DNA for the CDR3: TGCGCCAGCAGCCCAAGGGGACTAGCGGGAGGGCAAGAGACCCAGTACTTC.

This rearrangement joins TRBV11-3 to TRBJ1-1; D unclear. Trimming left V 3 bases short and J 1 base short, with 6 bases between. Germline CDR1 reads SGHNT; CDR2 reads YENEEA. The CDR3 has 13 amino acids. Written as DNA, the CDR3 is TGTGCCAGCAGCTTCGCGAGGAACACTGAAGCTTTCTTT. This translates into CASSFARNTEAFF.

This chain joins TRBV6-5 and TRBJ2-1; 8 nucleotides match TRBD2. This CDR3 has 13 amino acids. The ends lost 6 bases at V and 4 bases at J; junction bases unmatched: 2. Germline CDR1 MNHEY, CDR2 SVGAGI. This CDR3 reads CASREREYNEQFF. DNA for the CDR3: TGTGCCAGCAGGGAGCGGGAGTACAATGAGCAGTTCTTC.

The chain combines TRBV12-3 or TRBV12-4 with TRBJ2-7; 7 bases match TRBD1. The V segment lost 8 bases and the J segment 3 bases; nucleotides outside the gene matches: 7. The CDR3 length is 13 residues. DNA for the CDR3: TGTGCCAGCGGGACCGGGACAGACTACGAGCAGTACTTC. Its protein product is CASGTGTDYEQYF.

This chain links TRBV18 with TRBJ1-1, with unresolved D. The V end was cut by 6 bases, the J end by 6 bases, with 14 bases between. This CDR3 has 13 residues. Germline V gives CDR1 KGHSH, CDR2 LQKENI. This CDR3 is CASSQEGRAEAFF. In DNA, the CDR3 is TGTGCCAGCTCGCAAGAAGGGCGGGCTGAAGCTTTCTTT.

The J gene is TRBJ2-1, the V gene TRBV19, with D possibly matching TRBD1 (5 bases). V was clipped by 3 bases and J by 4 bases, with 7 bases between them. Germline V gene data show CDR1 as LNHDA and CDR2 as SQIVND (reference sequence). The CDR3 has 13 residues. The CDR3 region has the DNA TGTGCCAGTAGTATTAAGGGGTACAATGAGCAGTTCTTC. Translating gives CASSIKGYNEQFF.